The clone carrying this T cell receptor (beta chain) was counted at least ten times. Its antigen is still unknown. These data originate in a study of Graves' ophthalmopathy and Graves' hyperthyroidism. Whole-study findings and limits: Ophthalmopathy and stable hyperthyroidism were discriminated by a 13-signature model, with about 90% sensitivity and about 84% specificity.

Germline V gene lookup returns CDR1 SGHTA and CDR2 FQGNSA. V lost 1 base, J lost 4 bases, and 7 bases lay in between. This CDR3 spans 13 amino acids. RNA transcripts yielded amplified TCR beta CDR3 regions. The first round was an RT-PCR with HTBI primers, and the second round was a multiplex PCR. In TCRdb, the multiplex PCR reads were re-called with MiXCR into one record per CDR3 protein. Of around 1.1 million distinct CDR3 sequences listed, roughly 35% are singletons. The J gene is TRBJ1-1, the V gene TRBV7-2; no definite D call. The sequencing sample was made of peripheral blood or thyroid tissue (not recorded which). The origin of this receptor is an adult man with Graves' hyperthyroidism. The CDR3, as DNA: TGTGCCAGCAGCTTAGAATCCGGCACTGAAGCTTTCTTT. Translating it yields CASSLESGTEAFF.